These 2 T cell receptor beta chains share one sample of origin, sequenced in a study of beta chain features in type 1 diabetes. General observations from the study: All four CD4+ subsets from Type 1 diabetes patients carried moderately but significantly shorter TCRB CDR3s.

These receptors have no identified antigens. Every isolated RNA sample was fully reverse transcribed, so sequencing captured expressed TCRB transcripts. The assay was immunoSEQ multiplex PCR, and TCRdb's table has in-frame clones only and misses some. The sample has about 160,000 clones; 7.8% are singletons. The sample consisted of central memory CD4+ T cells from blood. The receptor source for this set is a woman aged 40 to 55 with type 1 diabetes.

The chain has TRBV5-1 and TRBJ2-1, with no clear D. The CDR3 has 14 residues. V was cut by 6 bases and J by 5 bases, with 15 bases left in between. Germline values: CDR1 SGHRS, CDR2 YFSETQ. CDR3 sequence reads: CASNENRRNNEQFF. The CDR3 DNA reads TGCGCCAGCAATGAGAACCGCCGCAACAATGAGCAGTTCTTC.

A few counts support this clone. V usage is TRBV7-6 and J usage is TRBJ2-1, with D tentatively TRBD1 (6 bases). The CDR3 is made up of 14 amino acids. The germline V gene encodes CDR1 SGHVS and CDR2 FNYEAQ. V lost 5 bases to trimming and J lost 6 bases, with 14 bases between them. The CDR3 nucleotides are TGTGCCAGCAGCCCCCAGGGGAGCGGCAATGAGCAGTTCTTC. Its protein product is CASSPQGSGNEQFF.